Each of the 27 T cell receptor beta chains below was sequenced from the same sample in a study of persistence of HIV-infected CD4 T cells. The stimulus was an HIV-1 Gag 15-mer peptide pool, 0.8 to 1 ug/peptide/mL. Responding CD4+ T cells were sorted by upregulation of both CD40 ligand and CD69. Sequencing used immunoSEQ version 4 in survey mode. Using immunoSEQ multiplex PCR, the repertoire was profiled, and TCRdb retains in-frame clones only, with some absent. The data hold about 27,000 clones, with over 65% observed a single time. Their specific antigens are unknown. The sample consisted of CD4+ T cells sorted from PBMCs after approximately 19-hour stimulation, taken from a patient who received antiretroviral therapy. These receptors came from an adult man with HIV who was CMV-seropositive.

The chain carries TRBV2 and TRBJ1-5; the match to TRBD1 covers 7 bases. V was clipped by 6 bases and J by 7 bases; unmatched bases: 9. This CDR3 is built from 14 residues. CDR1 and CDR2 (germline): SNHLY, FYNNEI. Here the CDR3 reads CASRTGKVGQPQHF. The CDR3 DNA follows: TGTGCCAGCAGGACAGGGAAAGTCGGGCAGCCCCAGCATTTT.

The chain is built from TRBV29-1 and TRBJ1-2; the D is unclear. Germline assignment: CDR1 SQVTM and CDR2 ANQGSEA. Trimming pared 2 bases from V and 4 bases from J, leaving 8 bases between. CDR3 size: 12 residues. CDR3 DNA sequence: TGCAGCGTTGAACAGGTGGGCTATGGCTACACCTTC. Protein: CSVEQVGYGYTF. The full variable domain, its missing parts supplied by reference TRBV29-1 and TRBJ1-2, is SAVISQKPSRDICQRGTSLTIQCQVDSQVTMMFWYRQQPGQSLTLIATANQGSEATYESGFVIDKFPISRPNLTFSTLTVSNMSPEDSSIYLCSVEQVGYGYTFGSGTRLTVV.

The V gene is TRBV9, the J gene TRBJ1-2, with D perhaps matching TRBD1 (5 bases). The CDR3 runs 12 residues. V lost 4 bases and J lost 4, with 8 bases in between. Germline CDR1 reads SGDLS; CDR2 reads YYNGEE. This chain's CDR3 is CASSFGAYGYTF. In DNA form, the CDR3 reads TGTGCCAGCAGCTTTGGGGCCTATGGCTACACCTTC.

V usage is TRBV18 and J usage is TRBJ2-7; TRBD2 matches at 10 bases. Trimming at V came to 2 bases and at J to 2 bases, leaving 9 bases not matched to a gene. The CDR3 runs to 17 residues. Germline CDR1 is KGHSH and CDR2 is LQKENI. CDR3 sequence (DNA): TGTGCCAGCTCACCAGGGACAGCGGGGGGGTCCCCCTACGAGCAGTACTTC. It encodes CASSPGTAGGSPYEQYF.

The chain recombines TRBV19 with TRBJ2-3, with 11 nucleotides matching TRBD1. The germline CDR1 and CDR2 sequences are LNHDA and SQIVND (reference sequence). CDR3 length: 14 residues. Unmatched junction bases numbered 4, after V lost 5 bases and J lost 6 bases. CDR3 protein: CASSPGTGGDTQYF. In DNA, the CDR3 is TGTGCCAGTAGTCCGGGGACAGGGGGTGATACGCAGTATTTT. The variable domain in full, with the rest retrieved from reference TRBV19 and TRBJ2-3, is DGGITQSPKYLFRKEGQNVTLSCEQNLNHDAMYWYRQDPGQGLRLIYYSQIVNDFQKGDIAEGYSVSREKKESFPLTVTSAQKNPTAFYLCASSPGTGGDTQYFGPGTRLTVL.

This clone was seen a few times. The chain uses TRBV5-1 and TRBJ2-1; TRBD1 agrees at 7 bases. There are 16 residues in the CDR3. Germline CDR1 reads SGHRS; CDR2 reads YFSETQ. Trimming took 0 bases from V and 0 from J; bases not matched to a gene: 3. DNA of the CDR3: TGCGCCAGCAGCTTGGACGGACAGGCCTCCTACAATGAGCAGTTCTTC. Amino acids: CASSLDGQASYNEQFF.

The chain couples TRBV10-2 to TRBJ1-4, with D possibly TRBD1 on 6 matching bases. In germline, CDR1 is WSHSY, CDR2 SAAADI. There are 13 residues in the CDR3. V lost 8 bases, J lost 3 bases, and 10 bases lay in between. The CDR3 is CASGGSPNEKLFF. CDR3 DNA sequence: TGCGCCAGCGGGGGCAGCCCTAATGAAAAACTGTTTTTT.

The chain links TRBV18 to TRBJ2-4, with D possibly being TRBD1 (6 bases). The V end was cut by 3 bases, the J end by 1 base, with 7 bases between. Germline CDR1 KGHSH, CDR2 LQKENI. This CDR3 has 14 amino acids. DNA for the CDR3: TGTGCCAGCTCACCCCAGGGGGCCAAAAACATTCAGTACTTC. Encoded protein: CASSPQGAKNIQYF.

V gene TRBV7-8 combines with J gene TRBJ2-2, with unresolved D. From germline, CDR1 is SGHVS and CDR2 FQNEAQ. The CDR3 is 14 residues long. V was shortened by 3 bases and J by 4 bases, with 9 bases between the two germline ends. CDR3 in amino acids: CASSLGFSTGELFF. The CDR3 coding sequence is TGTGCCAGCAGCTTGGGATTTAGCACCGGGGAGCTGTTTTTT.

CDR3 in amino acids: CASSLGGQGGDSPLHF. The CDR3 DNA sequence: TGTGCCAGCAGCTTAGGGGGACAGGGAGGCGATTCACCCCTCCACTTT. The chain has TRBV7-2 and TRBJ1-6, with 9 positions matching TRBD1. The CDR3 runs to 16 residues. The junction had 6 bases not matched to a gene; V was cut back by 1 base and J by 8 bases. CDR1 is SGHTA, CDR2 FQGNSA, per germline.

This clone is medium-sized in the sample. This chain joins TRBV7-7 and TRBJ1-6; 8 bases agree with TRBD1. This CDR3 is built from 18 residues. The J segment lost 1 base and the V segment lost 5 bases, leaving 10 bases of the junction unmatched. CDR1 is SSHAT and CDR2 is FNYEAQ in the germline V gene (reference sequence). The chain's CDR3 is CASSPPRTGQSYNSPLHF. CDR3 in DNA: TGTGCCAGCAGCCCTCCCCGGACAGGGCAGTCCTATAATTCACCCCTCCACTTT. Full variable domain (missing parts from reference TRBV7-7 and TRBJ1-6): GAGVSQSPRYKVTKRGQDVTLRCDPISSHATLYWYQQALGQGPEFLTYFNYEAQPDKSGLPSDRFSAERPEGSISTLTIQRTEQRDSAMYRCASSPPRTGQSYNSPLHFGNGTRLTVT.

The rearrangement joins TRBV7-2 to TRBJ2-2, with 7 positions matching TRBD1. CDR1 is SGHTA, CDR2 FQGNSA, per germline. The CDR3 sequence is 15 residues long. The junction had 1 base not matched to a gene; V was cut back by 2 bases and J by 1 base. The CDR3 sequence: CASSLYRGNTGELFF. In DNA form, the CDR3 reads TGTGCCAGCAGCTTATACAGGGGGAACACCGGGGAGCTGTTTTTT.

The V and J genes are TRBV7-2 and TRBJ2-6; tentative D call: TRBD2 (7 bases). The CDR3 has 19 amino acids. Trimming left V 3 bases short and J 0 bases short, with 18 bases between. CDR1 is SGHTA and CDR2 is FQGNSA in the germline V gene. The DNA for the CDR3 is TGTGCCAGCAGCTTTCTGGGGGGGGCTGGGCCCTCTGGGGCCAACGTCCTGACTTTC. Its translation is CASSFLGGAGPSGANVLTF.

The chain carries TRBV7-9 and TRBJ2-7, with 7 positions matching TRBD1. V dropped 5 bases and J dropped 6; count of bases not matched to a gene: 10. The CDR3 has 14 residues. Germline CDR1 and CDR2: SEHNR and FQNEAQ (reference sequence). CDR3 bases: TGTGCCAGCAGCCGTGACAGGGTTCTAGGCGAGCAGTACTTC. Protein product: CASSRDRVLGEQYF. Drawing the rest from reference TRBV7-9 and TRBJ2-7, the complete variable domain is DTGVSQNPRHKITKRGQNVTFRCDPISEHNRLYWYRQTLGQGPEFLTYFQNEAQLEKSRLLSDRFSAERPKGSFSTLEIQRTEQGDSAMYLCASSRDRVLGEQYFGPGTRLTVT.

This chain uses TRBV19 with TRBJ2-3; 8 bases line up with TRBD2. The CDR3 contains 15 residues. The J segment lost 5 bases and the V segment lost 5 bases, leaving 9 bases of the junction unmatched. CDR1 and CDR2 from the germline V gene are LNHDA and SQIVND (reference sequence). CDR3 nucleotide sequence: TGTGCCAGTAGTTGGGTAGCGGGGACCGAAGATACGCAGTATTTT. This translates into CASSWVAGTEDTQYF.

V is TRBV30 and J is TRBJ2-5; weak D call: TRBD2 (5 bases). CDR1 and CDR2 from the germline V gene are GTSNPN and SVGIG (reference sequence). The CDR3 is 14 amino acids. V was trimmed by 1 base and J by 4 bases, leaving 13 bases between them. This CDR3 reads CAWSGLRGTETQYF. The CDR3 DNA reads TGTGCCTGGAGTGGCCTTCGGGGTACAGAGACCCAGTACTTC.

The V and J genes are TRBV24-1 and TRBJ2-3, with 10 bases aligning to TRBD2. The V segment lost 5 bases and the J segment 10 bases; nucleotides outside the gene matches: 5. The CDR3 runs to 13 residues. Germline CDR1 reads KGHDR; CDR2 reads SFDVKD. CDR3 region: CATSVSGRESQYF. The CDR3 DNA follows: TGTGCCACCAGTGTAAGCGGGAGGGAATCGCAGTATTTT.

This sequence joins TRBV19 and TRBJ2-5; 8 bases align to TRBD1. This CDR3 has 15 amino acids. Germline loops: CDR1 LNHDA, CDR2 SQIVND (reference sequence). V gave up 6 bases and J gave up 5 bases; unmatched junction bases: 11. CDR3 amino acids: CASRQPGQEGETQYF. DNA for the CDR3: TGTGCCAGTAGACAACCGGGACAGGAGGGGGAGACCCAGTACTTC. Variable domain in full (rest from reference TRBV19 and TRBJ2-5): DGGITQSPKYLFRKEGQNVTLSCEQNLNHDAMYWYRQDPGQGLRLIYYSQIVNDFQKGDIAEGYSVSREKKESFPLTVTSAQKNPTAFYLCASRQPGQEGETQYFGPGTRLLVL.

V is TRBV19 and J is TRBJ2-3; a weak D match, TRBD2 (7 bases). Germline V CDR1 and CDR2: LNHDA, SQIVND (reference sequence). This CDR3 contains 13 residues. With 8 bases removed from V and 0 bases from J, the gap between germline ends came to 9 bases. In DNA form, the CDR3 reads TGTGCCAGTGGGGGGGCTAGCACAGATACGCAGTATTTT. Translated, it gives CASGGASTDTQYF.

A note on this clone: A junction boundary mismatches the germline segment, possibly from a read error. CDR3 region: CASRQGPSYEQYF. Here the CDR3 DNA reads TGCGCCAGCAGACAAGGACCCTCTTACGAGCAGTACTTC. The genes are TRBV4-1 and TRBJ2-7; D is unresolved. In germline, CDR1 is MGHRA, CDR2 YSYEKL. CDR3 length equals 13 residues.

In its sample, this clone was seen once. The chain recombines TRBV28 with TRBJ2-3; D is undetermined. CDR3 length: 13 residues. V dropped 5 bases and J dropped 0 bases, with 6 bases sitting between them. Germline CDR1 MDHEN, CDR2 SYDVKM. The CDR3 loop reads CASSPPSTDTQYF. CDR3 nucleotides: TGTGCCAGCAGTCCGCCTAGCACAGATACGCAGTATTTT.

This clone came up a few times. This chain joins TRBV5-1 and TRBJ1-2; D might be TRBD1 (5 bases). CDR1 and CDR2 from the germline V gene are SGHRS and YFSETQ. Between the trimmed V and J ends, which lost 2 bases and 4 bases, there was a span of 12 bases. The length of the CDR3 is 14 residues. The CDR3, as DNA: TGCGCCAGCAGCTTTTCGGACACGGCCTATGGCTACACCTTC. The encoded protein is CASSFSDTAYGYTF.

The rearrangement links TRBV30 to TRBJ1-3; 7 bases align to TRBD1. Losses at the gene ends were 3 bases for V and 6 bases for J; bases not matched to a gene: 5. The CDR3 runs 13 residues. Germline V gene lookup returns CDR1 GTSNPN and CDR2 SVGIG (reference sequence). As DNA, the CDR3 is TGTGCCTGGAGCAAGACAGGGCAAAACACCATATATTTT. Amino acids: CAWSKTGQNTIYF.

This clone is a singleton in its sample. The chain joins TRBV23-1 to TRBJ2-7; D perhaps matches TRBD1 (6 bases). TRBV23-1 is treated as an ORF (open reading frame) with a function not yet certain. Trimming pared 2 bases from V and 5 bases from J, leaving 19 bases between. The CDR3 contains 16 residues. The CDR3 nucleotides are TGCGCCAGCAGTCAACCCAAGCCGACAGGAAAGAACGAGCAGTACTTC. Translation gives CASSQPKPTGKNEQYF.

This clone was seen a few times. V and J are TRBV6-5 and TRBJ2-1; D remains unclear. Trimming took 4 bases from V and 6 from J, leaving 13 bases between them. Germline CDR1 is MNHEY and CDR2 is SVGAGI. The CDR3 has 14 amino acids. CDR3 loop: CASSLELLGNEQFF. Here the CDR3 DNA reads TGTGCCAGCAGTTTGGAACTGCTGGGCAATGAGCAGTTCTTC.

This clone was observed a handful of times. The CDR3 coding sequence is TGTGCCAGCAGTGCGTCGGGGCGAGATTCACCCCTCCACTTT. Amino acid sequence: CASSASGRDSPLHF. The gene calls are TRBV2 and TRBJ1-6; perhaps TRBD1 as D (5 bases). Germline values: CDR1 SNHLY, CDR2 FYNNEI. Trimming took off 4 bases at V and 8 bases at J, with 12 bases between the two ends. This CDR3 has 14 amino acids.

This clone was recorded only once. This sample also contains other DNA sequences that code for the same CDR3. The CDR3 DNA follows: TGTGCCAGCAGAGCCGGGACAGGGGGCTACGAGCAGTACTTC. Its protein is CASRAGTGGYEQYF. This sequence joins TRBV2 and TRBJ2-7; 11 bases align to TRBD1. The CDR3 totals 14 residues. Trimming cost V 6 bases and J 3 bases; bases outside gene matches: 4. CDR1 and CDR2 (germline): SNHLY, FYNNEI.